These 22 T cell receptor beta chains were all obtained from the same sample, sequenced in a study of glioma-infiltrating T cells. The iRepertoire nested amplicon-rescue multiplex PCR amplified TCR alpha and beta CDR3s from RNA. Via MiXCR, TCRdb re-called the multiplex PCR reads, giving one row per CDR3 protein. Among fewer than 500,000 distinct CDR3 sequences, approximately 42% were seen once, and the ten largest hold about 12%. The source material was glioma tissue, nonneoplastic brain tissue, or PBMCs (not recorded which). The source of these receptors is a human donor with low-grade glioma or glioblastoma, undergoing nonglioma brain surgery, or in good health (not recorded which).

This clonotype has a handful of counts. V usage is TRBV20-1 and J usage is TRBJ2-7; the D is unclear. CDR1 is DFQATT and CDR2 is SNEGSKA in the germline V gene (reference sequence). V shed 3 bases and J shed 5 bases, with 11 bases lying between them. CDR3 length: 12 residues. CDR3 amino acids: CSARFASHEQYF. CDR3 coding DNA: TGCAGTGCTAGGTTCGCTTCCCACGAGCAGTACTTC.

As regards this clonotype: A much larger clone differs from this one at a single base, so this may be a read error. It is likely a read error, because the conserved phenylalanine at the end of the CDR3 is missing. The J gene is TRBJ1-1, the V gene TRBV6-2 or TRBV6-3; D gene unclear. The V and J ends lost 2 bases and 5 bases respectively, with 6 bases between them. The CDR3 runs 12 residues. Germline V gene sequence: CDR1 MNHEY, CDR2 SVGEGT. CDR3 in DNA: TGTGCCAGCAGTTACAGGGCTACTGAAGCTTTCTTG. Amino acids: CASSYRATEAFL.

V usage is TRBV4-2 and J usage is TRBJ2-7; 7 nucleotides align to TRBD2. The CDR3 is made up of 17 amino acids. Germline-derived CDR1 and CDR2 are LGHNA and YNFKEQ. Trimming took 0 bases from V and 4 from J; bases not matched to a gene: 12. Here the CDR3 DNA reads TGTGCCAGCAGCCAAGACCAAGGGCAAGGACTAGAGTACGAGCAGTACTTC. It encodes CASSQDQGQGLEYEQYF.

V usage is TRBV20-1 and J usage is TRBJ2-5; maybe TRBD2 (6 bases). This CDR3 is 16 amino acids long. CDR1 DFQATT and CDR2 SNEGSKA come from the germline V gene (reference sequence). V lost 5 bases to trimming and J lost 1 base, with 20 bases between them. The CDR3 is CSAGGLGGSAQETQYF. The CDR3 nucleotides are TGCAGTGCTGGGGGATTGGGAGGTAGCGCCCAAGAGACCCAGTACTTC.

The V gene is TRBV20-1, the J gene TRBJ2-3; a possible D gene is TRBD1 (6 bases). This CDR3 spans 15 amino acids. V dropped 5 bases and J dropped 1 base, with 16 bases sitting between them. The V gene's germline CDR1 is DFQATT and CDR2 SNEGSKA (reference sequence). CDR3 sequence reads: CSAPLATGRTDTQYF. CDR3 sequence (DNA): TGCAGTGCTCCCCTCGCGACAGGCCGCACAGATACGCAGTATTTT.

This clonotype has at least ten counts. The chain uses TRBV20-1 and TRBJ2-1, with D possibly called TRBD1 or TRBD2 (5 bases each). Germline CDR1 reads DFQATT; CDR2 reads SNEGSKA (reference sequence). Trimming cost V 7 bases and J 5 bases, with 12 bases left between them. The CDR3 runs 12 residues. In DNA, the CDR3 is TGCAGTGGGGACGGGACCAACAATGAGCAGTTCTTC. This encodes CSGDGTNNEQFF.

V usage is TRBV7-3 and J usage is TRBJ2-7, with TRBD1 matching 7 bases. This CDR3 comprises 15 residues. J lost 5 bases, V lost 1 base, and 8 bases had no gene match. From germline, CDR1 is SGHTA and CDR2 FQGTGA. CDR3 residues: CASSLIGGASNEQYF. The CDR3 region has the DNA TGTGCCAGCAGCTTAATAGGGGGCGCCTCGAACGAGCAGTACTTC.

This clonotype was picked up many times. This CDR3 is CASSLSAGYYEQYF. Here the CDR3 DNA reads TGTGCCAGCAGTTTATCGGCCGGGTACTACGAGCAGTACTTC. This rearrangement joins TRBV27 to TRBJ2-7; D not certain. CDR3 size: 14 residues. Germline CDR1 is MNHEY and CDR2 is SMNVEV (reference sequence). Deletions cut 0 bases from V and 3 bases from J, with 9 bases between.

This chain connects TRBV18 to TRBJ2-3; the D gene is possibly TRBD2 (6 bases). CDR3 length: 14 residues. Germline V CDR1 and CDR2: KGHSH, LQKENI. V was shortened by 4 bases and J by 8 bases, with 16 bases between the two germline ends. The CDR3 region has the DNA TGTGCCAGCTCACAAAAAGTCGCGGGACTTACGCAGTATTTT. Translated, it gives CASSQKVAGLTQYF.

This clonotype was seen repeatedly, ten times or more. The chain carries TRBV7-2 and TRBJ2-1; weak D call: TRBD1 (5 bases). Trimming pared 5 bases from V and 0 bases from J, leaving 11 bases between. Germline V lookup: CDR1 SGHTA, CDR2 FQGNSA. This CDR3 contains 15 residues. This CDR3 is CASSDQGYSYNEQFF. CDR3 in DNA: TGTGCCAGCAGCGACCAGGGTTACTCCTACAATGAGCAGTTCTTC.

This clonotype was seen at least ten times. The rearrangement joins TRBV6-1 to TRBJ2-2, with TRBD2 matching 7 bases. Germline CDR1 is MNHNS and CDR2 is SASEGT. There are 13 residues in the CDR3. V was clipped by 5 bases and J by 7 bases; unmatched bases: 4. DNA for the CDR3: TGTGCCAGCAGTCTCTGGGGGGGCGGGGAGCTGTTTTTT. Amino acid sequence: CASSLWGGGELFF.

Regarding this clonotype: A much larger clone sits a single nucleotide away, making a read error possible. CDR3 region: CASSLNRQNTKAFF. CDR3 bases: TGTGCCAGCAGTTTAAACCGTCAGAACACTAAAGCTTTCTTT. The genes are TRBV28 and TRBJ1-1, with D hard to call. The CDR3 runs to 14 residues. The V gene's germline CDR1 is MDHEN and CDR2 SYDVKM.

As DNA, the CDR3 is TGTGCCAGCAGTTTATGGGTCTTACCCCAGGGGGGCACTGAAGCTTTCTTT. Protein product: CASSLWVLPQGGTEAFF. This chain joins TRBV28 and TRBJ1-1; TRBD1 matches at 7 bases. The CDR3 length is 17 residues. In germline, CDR1 is MDHEN, CDR2 SYDVKM. The V gene end was trimmed by 0 bases and the J gene end by 4 bases; junction bases not matched to a gene: 11.

The gene calls are TRBV3-1 and TRBJ2-1; 10 nucleotides line up with TRBD2. CDR3 size: 14 residues. J lost 9 bases, V lost 5 bases, and 7 bases had no gene match. Germline CDR1 LGHDT, CDR2 YNNKEL (reference sequence). The CDR3 loop is CASSSARTSGEQFF. In DNA, the CDR3 is TGTGCCAGCAGCTCCGCACGGACTAGCGGTGAGCAGTTCTTC.

Worth noting for this clonotype: Relative to the germline gene, one junction end is altered; a read error may explain this. This chain uses TRBV28 with TRBJ2-7; D is perhaps TRBD2 (5 bases). The germline CDR1 and CDR2 sequences are MDHEN and SYDVKM. This CDR3 spans 13 amino acids. As DNA, the CDR3 is TGTGCCAACAGTTTATTGGGGAGTTACGAGCAGTACTTC. This encodes CANSLLGSYEQYF.

This clonotype was picked up a small number of times. The rearrangement uses TRBV5-1 and TRBJ1-1; 10 nucleotides agree with TRBD1. This CDR3 has 14 amino acids. CDR1 and CDR2 from the germline V gene are SGHRS and YFSETQ. J was trimmed by 4 bases and V by 4 bases; bases with no gene match: 4. The DNA for the CDR3 is TGCGCCAGCAGCGGGGGGGACAGGGGCACTGAAGCTTTCTTT. Translating gives CASSGGDRGTEAFF.

This clonotype was seen once. Here the CDR3 omits its conserved ending phenylalanine or tryptophan, so a read error is the likely source. This chain uses TRBV28 with TRBJ2-7, with D unresolved. This CDR3 has 12 residues. Germline V gene sequence: CDR1 MDHEN, CDR2 SYDVKM. V was clipped by 3 bases and J by 3 bases, with 6 bases between them. The chain's CDR3 is CASSFPNYEQYL. In nucleotides, the CDR3 is TGTGCCAGCAGTTTCCCCAACTACGAGCAGTACCTC.

Ten or more counts support this clonotype. The genes are TRBV7-9 and TRBJ2-3; D is ambiguous. The CDR3 contains 11 residues. Germline V CDR1 and CDR2: SEHNR, FQNEAQ (reference sequence). V lost 5 bases and J 4 bases, leaving 4 bases between the germline ends. CDR3 amino acids: CASSRADTQYF. The CDR3 nucleotides are TGTGCCAGCAGCCGGGCAGATACGCAGTATTTT.

A note on this clonotype: The junction shows a germline mismatch at one end, possibly a read error. The genes are TRBV24-1 and TRBJ2-2; D call uncertain. The CDR3 sequence is 12 residues long. CDR1 is KGHDR and CDR2 is SFDVKD in the germline V gene. CDR3 coding DNA: TGTGTCACCAGCCTTTGGCCCGGGGAGCTGTTTTTT. This codes for CVTSLWPGELFF.

Notes on this clonotype: Likely a read error: the CDR3 ends without its conserved phenylalanine or tryptophan. The J gene is TRBJ2-5, the V gene TRBV6-2 or TRBV6-3, with 9 positions matching TRBD2. This CDR3 has 15 amino acids. Germline V gives CDR1 MNHEY, CDR2 SVGEGT. This CDR3 is CASSPGLAIQGTQYL. DNA of the CDR3: TGTGCCAGCAGTCCTGGACTAGCGATTCAAGGGACCCAGTACTTA.

This clonotype has a count of ten or more. The CDR3 DNA sequence: TGTGCCAGCAGCCGCGGGGGCCCTGAAGCTTTCTTT. Translating gives CASSRGGPEAFF. The J gene is TRBJ1-1, the V gene TRBV27; the D gene is possibly TRBD1 (6 bases). The V gene's germline CDR1 is MNHEY and CDR2 SMNVEV (reference sequence). The CDR3 extends over 12 amino acids. Trimming removed 6 bases from V and 6 bases from J, with 11 bases in between.

CDR3: CASSIRDCGYEQYF. DNA for the CDR3: TGTGCCAGTAGTATCCGGGACTGCGGCTACGAGCAGTACTTC. The chain is built from TRBV19 and TRBJ2-7; D perhaps matches TRBD2 (6 bases). The length of the CDR3 is 14 residues. Between the trimmed V and J ends, which lost 3 bases and 3 bases, there was a span of 12 bases. In germline, CDR1 is LNHDA, CDR2 SQIVND (reference sequence).